This TCR beta chain was sequenced in a study of shared clonotypes between healthy human individuals. Study-wide context: A donor's plate count was three for CD4 naive and three for CD4 memory; CD8 naive had two and CD8 memory one.

V lost 0 bases, J lost 1 base, and 10 bases lay in between. Germline values: CDR1 SGHAT, CDR2 FQNNGV. The CDR3 consists of 15 residues. The assay was immunoSEQ multiplex PCR, and TCRdb's table has in-frame clones only and misses some. The table shows approximately 2.4 million clones, with approximately 95% occurring only once. Healthy and HIV-negative, the adult donors had no recent acute infections or vaccinations. Partitioning of CD4+ cells yielded a CD45RA+ naive subset and a CD45RA-negative memory subset. The source of this sequence is a man younger than 35 in good health. The chain combines TRBV11-2 with TRBJ2-7; TRBD2 might be the D (5 bases). The sample comprised naive CD4+ T cells sorted from blood. As to subset: CD45RA+ positively selected. The CDR3 loop is CASSLDREGSYEQYF. The CDR3, as DNA: TGTGCCAGCAGCTTAGATAGAGAGGGATCCTACGAGCAGTACTTC.